Listed here are 21 T cell receptor beta chains from one sample, sequenced in a study of blood T cell repertoires in COVID-19. The data were produced by immunoSEQ multiplex PCR, yet TCRdb's version contains in-frame clones alone and is incomplete. The sample lists 150,000 to 200,000 clones, 85% occurring once. The sample consisted of peripheral blood. These receptors were collected from a man in his fifties or sixties with COVID-19, enrolled during active disease.

V gene TRBV19 combines with J gene TRBJ1-5, with a tentative D call TRBD1 (6 bases). The CDR3 is 15 amino acids. The germline CDR1 and CDR2 sequences are LNHDA and SQIVND (reference sequence). V was trimmed by 1 base and J by 0 bases, leaving 7 bases between them. CDR3 in amino acids: CASSIGQASNQPQHF. The CDR3 region has the DNA TGTGCCAGTAGTATAGGACAGGCTAGCAATCAGCCCCAGCATTTT.

The chain uses TRBV9 and TRBJ2-1, with TRBD2 identical over 7 bases. V lost 0 bases and J lost 4; bases outside the gene matches: 4. The length of the CDR3 is 15 residues. CDR1 and CDR2 from the germline V gene are SGDLS and YYNGEE. The CDR3 sequence is CASSVDGRNYNEQFF. The CDR3 coding sequence is TGTGCCAGCAGCGTAGACGGGAGGAATTACAATGAGCAGTTCTTC.

The chain carries TRBV6-5 and TRBJ1-1, with D perhaps matching TRBD1 (6 bases). The CDR3 runs 13 residues. Deletions cut 6 bases from V and 4 bases from J, with 12 bases between. CDR1 is MNHEY and CDR2 is SVGAGI in the germline V gene. CDR3 in amino acids: CASSTGLGTEAFF. CDR3 in DNA: TGTGCCAGCAGCACAGGGTTGGGCACTGAAGCTTTCTTT.

The rearrangement joins TRBV19 to TRBJ1-3; a possible D gene is TRBD1 (6 bases). CDR1 and CDR2 from the germline V gene are LNHDA and SQIVND (reference sequence). This CDR3 comprises 14 residues. With 5 bases removed from V and 0 bases from J, the gap between germline ends came to 8 bases. The CDR3 spells CASSGGYSGNTIYF. CDR3 in DNA: TGTGCCAGTAGTGGGGGCTACTCTGGAAACACCATATATTTT.

DNA for the CDR3: TGTGCCAGCTCTCCCTCCGGGCTAGCGGGAGCACCGAAGACCCAGTACTTC. It yields the protein CASSPSGLAGAPKTQYF. The chain joins TRBV3-1 (or the pseudogene TRBV3-2) to TRBJ2-5; 10 nucleotides align to TRBD2. The trim removed 8 bases at V and 6 bases at J, leaving 18 bases unmatched. Germline lookup yields CDR1 LGHDT and CDR2 YNNKEL (reference sequence). CDR3 length: 17 residues.

V and J are TRBV2 and TRBJ1-1; no clear D gene. This CDR3 comprises 18 residues. V lost 2 bases and J lost 0, with 19 bases in between. The germline V gene encodes CDR1 SNHLY and CDR2 FYNNEI. DNA of the CDR3: TGTGCCAGCAGTGAATGGCCCCCTGAGGCGCACATGAACACTGAAGCTTTCTTT. Its translation is CASSEWPPEAHMNTEAFF.

The chain couples TRBV6-2 or TRBV6-3 to TRBJ2-7; 10 nucleotides match TRBD2. Germline V gene sequence: CDR1 MNHEY, CDR2 SVGEGT. V trimming: 2 bases; J trimming: 0 bases; junction bases outside the gene matches: 10. The CDR3 length is 18 residues. CDR3 DNA: TGTGCCAGCAGTTACGATAACCGACTAGCGGGCAACTCCTACGAGCAGTACTTC. This translates into CASSYDNRLAGNSYEQYF.

The chain recombines TRBV14 with TRBJ1-3, with a possible D match to TRBD1 (6 bases). CDR1 and CDR2 (germline): SGHDN, FVKESK. V gave up 0 bases and J gave up 2 bases, with 14 bases separating them. This CDR3 region has 17 residues. CDR3 in DNA: TGTGCCAGCAGCCAAGATAAACACAGGGAAACTGGAAACACCATATATTTT. This translates into CASSQDKHRETGNTIYF.

The J gene is TRBJ1-2, the V gene TRBV12-3 or TRBV12-4; no definite D call. CDR3 length: 12 amino acids. V was shortened by 3 bases and J by 8 bases, with 10 bases between the two germline ends. The CDR3, as DNA: TGTGCCAGCAGTTTTGGGAGTCAGGGCTACACCTTC. It codes for CASSFGSQGYTF.

The chain joins TRBV7-2 to TRBJ2-1; TRBD2 is a possible D gene (6 bases). CDR1 and CDR2 (germline): SGHTA, FQGNSA. Trimming pared 1 base from V and 9 bases from J, leaving 16 bases between. The CDR3 loop spans 15 amino acids. The CDR3 region has the DNA TGTGCCAGCAGCTTAGAGGGACTGACATGGGGTGAGCAGTTCTTC. Protein sequence: CASSLEGLTWGEQFF.

CDR3 amino acids: CASSLAGPLAKNIQYF. In DNA form, the CDR3 reads TGTGCCAGCAGCTTAGCTGGGCCCTTAGCCAAAAACATTCAGTACTTC. The chain recombines TRBV13 with TRBJ2-4; unclear D gene. V was trimmed by 1 base and J by 0 bases, leaving 10 bases between them. This CDR3 contains 16 residues. Germline lookup yields CDR1 PRHDT and CDR2 FYEKMQ (reference sequence).

The CDR3 DNA sequence: TGTGCCACCAGCAGAGGGAGGGCCGTAACCAATGAGCAGTTCTTC. This translates into CATSRGRAVTNEQFF. The chain is built from TRBV15 and TRBJ2-1, with D maybe TRBD2 (6 bases). V dropped 1 base and J dropped 6 bases, with 13 bases sitting between them. The CDR3 covers 15 residues. Germline-derived CDR1 and CDR2 are LNHNV and YYDKDF (reference sequence).

CDR3 bases: TGTGCCACCAGCGAGGGGGGAGGGGGTGAAAAACTGTTTTTT. This encodes CATSEGGGGEKLFF. The rearrangement links TRBV15 to TRBJ1-4, with a weak D call TRBD1 (6 bases). This CDR3 is built from 14 residues. The V end lost 5 bases, the J end lost 7 bases, and 14 bases lay between the germline ends. Germline CDR1 is LNHNV and CDR2 is YYDKDF (reference sequence).

The chain joins TRBV5-1 to TRBJ1-2, with 7 bases aligning to TRBD1. The J segment lost 2 bases and the V segment lost 0 bases, leaving 7 bases of the junction unmatched. The CDR3 is 16 amino acids. Germline CDR1 and CDR2: SGHRS and YFSETQ. The CDR3 sequence: CASSLAVSGGNYGYTF. The CDR3, as DNA: TGCGCCAGCAGCTTGGCCGTGTCAGGGGGAAACTATGGCTACACCTTC.

With regard to this clone: The sample carries other DNA sequences with the same CDR3. The CDR3 nucleotides are TGTGCCAGCAGCGTTACAGGGAACACCATATATTTT. This sequence encodes CASSVTGNTIYF. The gene calls are TRBV9 and TRBJ1-3; tentatively, D is TRBD1 (6 bases). The CDR3 totals 12 residues. Germline V gene data show CDR1 as SGDLS and CDR2 as YYNGEE. Trimming shortened V by 2 bases and J by 7 bases, and 7 bases separated the two germline ends.

The chain combines TRBV18 with TRBJ1-1; no clear D gene. Trimming stripped 1 base from V and 3 bases from J, with 9 bases between. This CDR3 contains 14 residues. Per germline, CDR1 KGHSH and CDR2 LQKENI. The CDR3 nucleotides are TGTGCCAGCTCACCACGGGAGGGTGACACTGAAGCTTTCTTT. Its translation: CASSPREGDTEAFF.

This chain uses TRBV3-1 (or the pseudogene TRBV3-2) with TRBJ1-2, with D tentatively TRBD1 (6 bases). The CDR3 totals 15 residues. V was shortened by 0 bases and J by 2 bases, with 10 bases between the two germline ends. The germline CDR1 and CDR2 sequences are LGHDT and YNNKEL (reference sequence). As DNA, the CDR3 is TGTGCCAGCAGCCAAGATTGGCAGGGGAACTATGGCTACACCTTC. Protein sequence: CASSQDWQGNYGYTF.

V gene TRBV19 combines with J gene TRBJ1-1, with 8 bases aligning to TRBD1. This CDR3 has 14 residues. The junction had 4 bases not matched to a gene; V was cut back by 3 bases and J by 4 bases. Germline CDR1 LNHDA, CDR2 SQIVND (reference sequence). This CDR3 is CASSMGQAATEAFF. The CDR3 DNA reads as TGTGCCAGTAGTATGGGACAGGCTGCCACTGAAGCTTTCTTT.

The J gene is TRBJ1-1, the V gene TRBV7-2; TRBD1 matches at 7 bases. Germline V gene data show CDR1 as SGHTA and CDR2 as FQGNSA. The V segment lost 5 bases and the J segment 0 bases; nucleotides outside the gene matches: 3. The CDR3 runs to 14 residues. CDR3 sequence (DNA): TGTGCCAGCAGCCAGACAGGGATGAACACTGAAGCTTTCTTT. This encodes CASSQTGMNTEAFF.

The chain joins TRBV3-1 (or the pseudogene TRBV3-2) to TRBJ2-1; TRBD2 matches 7 bases. The germline CDR1 and CDR2 sequences are LGHDT and YNNKEL (reference sequence). The CDR3 runs to 13 residues. V gave up 11 bases and J gave up 3 bases; unmatched junction bases: 7. CDR3 protein: CAVRDYLYNEQFF. Written as DNA, the CDR3 is TGTGCCGTCCGGGACTACCTCTACAATGAGCAGTTCTTC.

The chain couples TRBV6-5 to TRBJ1-1; TRBD1 matches 9 bases. Trimming at V came to 6 bases and at J to 3 bases, leaving 8 bases not matched to a gene. This CDR3 contains 15 residues. Germline V gives CDR1 MNHEY, CDR2 SVGAGI. CDR3 nucleotides: TGTGCCAGCAGAGGGTTGACAGGGGGGGACACTGAAGCTTTCTTT. Residues: CASRGLTGGDTEAFF.